This T cell receptor (beta chain) was obtained from a study of T cells after yellow fever vaccination. Regarding the study as a whole: Clones that expanded after primary vaccination mostly reappeared after the booster (96% CD4, 70% to 90% CD8).

Germline loops: CDR1 LGHDT, CDR2 YNNKEL (reference sequence). This CDR3 is built from 13 residues. The germline V and J ends were trimmed by 4 bases and 5 bases, with 11 bases remaining between them. TCRdb re-analysed the 5' RACE reads in MiXCR, keeping a single row per CDR3 protein. The sample consists of about 260,000 distinct CDR3 sequences, under 15% of them appearing once. This clonotype was seen a handful of times. Antigen: not known. This sample comprised CD4+ T cells sorted from PBMCs, obtained 45 days after the yellow fever booster vaccination. The receptor was isolated from a man aged 30 to 39 who received the YFV17D yellow fever vaccine. This sequence joins TRBV3-1 and TRBJ1-2, with TRBD1 as a possible D gene (5 bases). CDR3 sequence reads: CASSLSTEYGYTF. DNA of the CDR3: TGTGCCAGCAGCCTTTCGACAGAGTATGGCTACACCTTC.